Presented here are 5 T cell receptor beta chains from one specimen sequenced in a study of blood T cell repertoires in COVID-19. Assay: immunoSEQ multiplex PCR; the TCRdb copy retains only in-frame clones and omits some. The sample lists around 150,000 clones; about 83% were seen once. The material sequenced was peripheral blood. These receptors all stem from an elderly woman with acute or convalescent COVID-19.

The chain is built from TRBV9 and TRBJ2-7, with D possibly being TRBD1 (5 bases). V was clipped by 3 bases and J by 0 bases, with 13 bases between them. Germline CDR1 reads SGDLS; CDR2 reads YYNGEE. The CDR3 has 15 residues. CDR3: CASSAQAGPSYEQYF. The CDR3 region has the DNA TGTGCCAGCAGCGCTCAGGCAGGGCCCTCCTACGAGCAGTACTTC.

The rearrangement links TRBV20-1 to TRBJ1-1; 10 bases map to TRBD1. This CDR3 is 17 amino acids long. The V and J ends lost 3 bases and 2 bases, in that order; junction bases with no gene match: 12. Germline lookup yields CDR1 DFQATT and CDR2 SNEGSKA (reference sequence). The CDR3 DNA sequence: TGCAGTGCTAGTCCCTTCGGGACAGGGGCCTTCAACACTGAAGCTTTCTTT. Encoded protein: CSASPFGTGAFNTEAFF.

The chain carries TRBV30 and TRBJ2-5; D possibly corresponds to TRBD2 (7 bases). The CDR3 length is 15 residues. Trimming pared 2 bases from V and 5 bases from J, leaving 18 bases between. In germline, CDR1 is GTSNPN, CDR2 SVGIG (reference sequence). CDR3 DNA sequence: TGTGCCTGGAGTTTGGCGGGGGCCCACGTGGAGACCCAGTACTTC. Its protein is CAWSLAGAHVETQYF. Filled out from reference TRBV30 and TRBJ2-5, the complete variable domain reads SQTIHQWPATLVQPVGSPLSLECTVEGTSNPNLYWYRQAAGRGLQLLFYSVGIGQISSEVPQNLSASRPQDRQFILSSKKLLLSDSGFYLCAWSLAGAHVETQYFGPGTRLLVL.

This clone was recorded once. This chain links TRBV6-5 with TRBJ1-6, with D hard to call. The V gene's germline CDR1 is MNHEY and CDR2 SVGAGI. The CDR3 loop spans 16 amino acids. V lost 0 bases and J 9 bases, leaving 15 bases between the germline ends. This CDR3 reads CASSYSHTLAGSPLHF. CDR3 in DNA: TGTGCCAGCAGTTACTCGCACACATTGGCGGGTTCACCCCTCCACTTT.

The rearrangement joins TRBV7-9 to TRBJ2-5; D perhaps matches TRBD2 (6 bases). Trimming removed 5 bases from V and 2 bases from J, with 12 bases in between. There are 14 residues in the CDR3. From germline, CDR1 is SEHNR and CDR2 FQNEAQ (reference sequence). CDR3 loop: CASSPPGTQETQYF. The CDR3 DNA reads TGTGCCAGCAGCCCCCCGGGGACTCAAGAGACCCAGTACTTC.